The clone carrying this TCR beta chain was seen only a few times. The CDR3 is 15 residues long. V dropped 0 bases and J dropped 2 bases, with 7 bases sitting between them. Germline V CDR1 and CDR2: KGHSH, LQKENI. This record belongs to a study of beta chain features in type 1 diabetes. Reverse transcribing all isolated RNA meant expressed TCRB transcripts were sequenced. The method was immunoSEQ multiplex PCR; TCRdb's version includes in-frame clones alone and lacks a portion of them. The table has more than 300,000 clones, 10% to 15% seen once. The TCR comes from a man between 18 and 29 years old in good health. The sequencing sample was made of naive CD4+ T cells from blood. The chain carries TRBV18 and TRBJ2-2, with D possibly being TRBD2 (6 bases). The CDR3 here is CASSPPGGNTGELFF. CDR3 sequence (DNA): TGTGCCAGCTCACCACCGGGGGGAAACACCGGGGAGCTGTTTTTT.